These 27 T cell receptor beta chains came from one sample sequenced in a study of CD8+CD57+ T cells in acquired aplastic anemia. Investigators profiled TCR beta VDJ and CDR3 from genomic DNA template. TCRdb reprocessed the reads with MiXCR, giving one entry per CDR3 protein. The profile shows around 150,000 distinct CDR3 sequences, around 40% of them singletons. Sequencing was done on a sample of sorted CD4+, CD8+, or CD8+CD57+ T cells (not recorded which) from PBMCs. The receptors were gathered from a human donor in good health.

Many counts were recorded for this clonotype. The chain carries TRBV24-1 and TRBJ1-5; 7 positions agree with TRBD1. Germline CDR1 KGHDR, CDR2 SFDVKD. After removal of 3 bases from V and 2 bases from J, the junction contained 18 bases not matched to a gene. This CDR3 spans 20 amino acids. The CDR3 coding sequence is TGTGCCACCAGTGATACCTGGACAGGTCGAGGTCATACGGGCAATCAGCCCCAGCATTTT. Translated, it gives CATSDTWTGRGHTGNQPQHF.

The chain links TRBV11-1 to TRBJ2-1; TRBD1 matches at 7 bases. This CDR3 spans 15 amino acids. With 8 bases clipped from V and 12 bases from J, the junction kept 19 bases outside the gene matches. Per germline, CDR1 SGHAT and CDR2 FQDESV (reference sequence). This chain's CDR3 is CASGSRDRGEVGQFF. The CDR3 DNA follows: TGTGCCAGCGGCTCCCGGGACAGAGGAGAGGTTGGGCAGTTCTTC.

This clonotype was picked up many times. The chain recombines TRBV19 with TRBJ2-5; D is ambiguous. The CDR3 loop spans 13 amino acids. The germline V gene has CDR1 LNHDA and CDR2 SQIVND (reference sequence). Trimming shortened V by 3 bases and J by 5 bases, and 10 bases separated the two germline ends. The DNA for the CDR3 is TGTGCCAGTAGTATCAGTAGTGGGGAGACCCAGTACTTC. It translates to CASSISSGETQYF. Complete variable domain (other parts from reference TRBV19 and TRBJ2-5): DGGITQSPKYLFRKEGQNVTLSCEQNLNHDAMYWYRQDPGQGLRLIYYSQIVNDFQKGDIAEGYSVSREKKESFPLTVTSAQKNPTAFYLCASSISSGETQYFGPGTRLLVL.

On this clonotype: This sequence may be a read error, since a much larger clone differs from it by one base. This sequence joins TRBV27 and TRBJ1-6; D is unresolved. The CDR3 extends over 13 amino acids. CDR1 and CDR2 from the germline V gene are MNHEY and SMNVEV (reference sequence). The V end was cut by 3 bases, the J end by 10 bases, with 10 bases between. The CDR3 DNA is TGTGCCAGCAGTTTTGGGGATGCGTCACCCCTCCACTTT. Translating it yields CASSFGDASPLHF.

This clonotype was recorded at least ten times. The chain has TRBV2 and TRBJ2-3, with TRBD2 as a possible D gene (7 bases). The CDR3 runs 14 residues. V shed 6 bases and J shed 2 bases, with 12 bases lying between them. Germline lookup yields CDR1 SNHLY and CDR2 FYNNEI. CDR3 DNA: TGTGCCAGCAGGGGGGGGCAGCACACAGATACGCAGTATTTT. As protein: CASRGGQHTDTQYF.

In its sample, this clonotype was seen a few times. The rearrangement joins TRBV29-1 to TRBJ2-6; TRBD1 is a possible D gene (6 bases). From germline, CDR1 is SQVTM and CDR2 ANQGSEA. The CDR3 runs to 14 residues. The V end was cut by 6 bases, the J end by 3 bases, with 12 bases between. The CDR3 DNA follows: TGCAGCGTCCACAGGGAAGGTGGGGCCAACGTCCTGACTTTC. Amino acids: CSVHREGGANVLTF.

This clonotype was counted only a few times. V and J are TRBV24-1 and TRBJ1-1, with unresolved D. CDR3 length: 13 amino acids. The V end was cut by 7 bases, the J end by 1 base, with 9 bases between. Per germline, CDR1 KGHDR and CDR2 SFDVKD. The CDR3 nucleotides are TGTGCCACCAGAGCGCCAGCGAACACTGAAGCTTTCTTT. Translated: CATRAPANTEAFF.

To note about this clonotype: The missing conserved phenylalanine or tryptophan at the end of this CDR3 makes a read error likely. V gene TRBV10-3 combines with J gene TRBJ2-3; TRBD2 matches 8 bases. The V gene's germline CDR1 is ENHRY and CDR2 SYGVKD. This CDR3 has 15 residues. Trimming at V came to 0 bases and at J to 3 bases, leaving 2 bases not matched to a gene. The DNA for the CDR3 is TGTGCCATCAGTGAGTCAAGCGGGGGAACAGATACGCAGTATTCA. This encodes CAISESSGGTDTQYS.

The sample holds many counts of this clonotype. The chain joins TRBV19 to TRBJ2-7, with TRBD2 identical over 13 bases. Per germline, CDR1 LNHDA and CDR2 SQIVND (reference sequence). V lost 6 bases to trimming and J lost 2 bases; unmatched junction nucleotides: 7. The CDR3 length is 16 residues. Here the CDR3 reads CASSPPLAGGPYEQYF. CDR3 in DNA: TGTGCCAGTAGCCCCCCACTAGCGGGGGGGCCCTACGAGCAGTACTTC. Full variable domain (outside the CDR3, taken from reference TRBV19 and TRBJ2-7): DGGITQSPKYLFRKEGQNVTLSCEQNLNHDAMYWYRQDPGQGLRLIYYSQIVNDFQKGDIAEGYSVSREKKESFPLTVTSAQKNPTAFYLCASSPPLAGGPYEQYFGPGTRLTVT.

The J gene is TRBJ2-3, the V gene TRBV2; the match to TRBD1 covers 8 bases. Trimming cost V 9 bases and J 11 bases; bases outside gene matches: 16. The length of the CDR3 is 14 residues. Germline V CDR1 and CDR2: SNHLY, FYNNEI. In DNA, the CDR3 is TGTGCCAGGACTCAGGGGGCTGGAGGCAATGAGCAGTATTTT. Its protein product is CARTQGAGGNEQYF.

This clonotype was seen many times. The CDR3 bases are TGCAGTGCCGCCATCGGGAAGGGGGATGAAAAACTGTTTTTT. It codes for CSAAIGKGDEKLFF. The V gene is TRBV20-1, the J gene TRBJ1-4, with D possibly matching TRBD1 (6 bases). V was trimmed by 6 bases and J by 6 bases, leaving 17 bases between them. Germline V gives CDR1 DFQATT, CDR2 SNEGSKA (reference sequence). This CDR3 has 14 residues.

This clonotype was seen ten or more times. The chain joins TRBV5-5 to TRBJ1-1, with D maybe TRBD1 (5 bases). Per germline, CDR1 SGHKS and CDR2 YYEKEE (reference sequence). The CDR3 covers 14 residues. V was cut by 3 bases and J by 5 bases, with 14 bases left in between. The CDR3 coding sequence is TGTGCCAGCAGCTGGGGCAGGGTAAAGACTGAAGCTTTCTTT. This gives the protein CASSWGRVKTEAFF.

Ten or more counts support this clonotype. The V call is TRBV11-2, the J call TRBJ2-3, with D perhaps TRBD1 (5 bases). Trimming removed 2 bases at V and 6 bases at J, with 12 bases between. The CDR3 is 14 amino acids. The germline V gene has CDR1 SGHAT and CDR2 FQNNGV. Here the CDR3 reads CASSLYRSRDTQYF. The DNA for the CDR3 is TGTGCCAGCAGCTTATACAGGTCCCGCGATACGCAGTATTTT.

This clonotype was observed many times. The chain has TRBV7-2 and TRBJ2-3; D is unclear. Trimming removed 5 bases from V and 5 bases from J, with 14 bases in between. This CDR3 spans 14 amino acids. The germline V gene encodes CDR1 SGHTA and CDR2 FQGNSA. The CDR3 region is CASSHGDRLDTQYF. CDR3 DNA: TGTGCCAGCAGCCACGGCGACCGTTTAGATACGCAGTATTTT.

On this clonotype itself: A much larger clone lies one base from this, so it may be a read error. This CDR3 is CASSLTGGILYGGSKKETQYF. CDR3 coding DNA: TGTGCCAGCAGCTTAACGGGTGGGATACTTTATGGCGGGAGTAAGAAAGAGACCCAGTACTTC. The chain has TRBV7-3 and TRBJ2-5; 7 bases align to TRBD2. The CDR3 covers 21 residues. CDR1 is SGHTA, CDR2 FQGTGA, per germline. The V and J ends lost 0 bases and 3 bases, in that order; junction bases with no gene match: 22.

In the case of this clonotype: This may stem from a read error, because a much larger clone lies one nucleotide away. The genes are TRBV6-1 and TRBJ2-2; D unresolved. CDR3 length equals 13 residues. Trimming took 3 bases from V and 7 from J, leaving 9 bases between them. Germline CDR1 MNHNS, CDR2 SASEGT. CDR3 loop: CASSEPVVGELFF. The CDR3 coding sequence is TGTGCCAGCAGTGAGCCCGTCGTCGGGGAGCTGTTTTTT.

This clonotype was recorded at least ten times. The chain recombines TRBV5-1 with TRBJ2-1, with D possibly TRBD2 on 6 matching bases. Germline CDR1 SGHRS, CDR2 YFSETQ. The CDR3 consists of 16 residues. The V gene lost 0 bases and the J gene lost 4 bases, with 14 bases spanning the gap. In DNA form, the CDR3 reads TGCGCCAGCAGCTTGGCGGCGGGGCAGAATTACAATGAGCAGTTCTTC. Amino acids: CASSLAAGQNYNEQFF.

This clonotype was seen once. The V call is TRBV7-9, the J call TRBJ2-7; no clear D gene. The V end lost 3 bases, the J end lost 5 bases, and 14 bases lay between the germline ends. Per germline, CDR1 SEHNR and CDR2 FQNEAQ (reference sequence). This CDR3 comprises 14 residues. CDR3 residues: CASSFTTGLDEQYF. CDR3 coding DNA: TGTGCCAGCAGCTTCACTACGGGTCTGGACGAGCAGTACTTC. The variable domain in full, completed from reference TRBV7-9 and TRBJ2-7, reads DTGVSQNPRHKITKRGQNVTFRCDPISEHNRLYWYRQTLGQGPEFLTYFQNEAQLEKSRLLSDRFSAERPKGSFSTLEIQRTEQGDSAMYLCASSFTTGLDEQYFGPGTRLTVT.

V and J are TRBV20-1 and TRBJ2-5; D uncertain. This CDR3 spans 13 amino acids. In germline, CDR1 is DFQATT, CDR2 SNEGSKA (reference sequence). V was shortened by 5 bases and J by 2 bases, with 12 bases between the two germline ends. CDR3 coding DNA: TGCAGTGCTTATCGGGCGGCACAAGAGACCCAGTACTTC. Encoded protein: CSAYRAAQETQYF.

This clonotype was found many times. The chain links TRBV20-1 to TRBJ1-5; TRBD1 matches 7 bases. The J segment lost 0 bases and the V segment lost 6 bases, leaving 8 bases of the junction unmatched. The CDR3 spans 15 residues. Per the germline V gene, CDR1 is DFQATT and CDR2 is SNEGSKA (reference sequence). The CDR3: CSARPGQSSNQPQHF. The CDR3 nucleotides read TGCAGTGCCCGACCGGGACAGTCTAGCAATCAGCCCCAGCATTTT.

On this clonotype: Germline and junction disagree at one end, which may indicate a read error. The CDR3 loop is CASGTSGGKNNEQSF. The CDR3 nucleotides are TGTGCCAGCGGAACTAGCGGGGGGAAGAACAATGAGCAGTCCTTC. The gene calls are TRBV2 and TRBJ2-1; 12 nucleotides line up with TRBD2. Germline loops: CDR1 SNHLY, CDR2 FYNNEI. The CDR3 has 15 amino acids. Combining the CDR3 with reference TRBV2 and TRBJ2-1 gives the whole variable domain EPEVTQTPSHQVTQMGQEVILRCVPISNHLYFYWYRQILGQKVEFLVSFYNNEISEKSEIFDDQFSVERPDGSNFTLKIRSTKLEDSAMYFCASGTSGGKNNEQSFGPGTRLTVL.

This chain links TRBV5-1 with TRBJ2-2; no firm D call. Germline CDR1 SGHRS, CDR2 YFSETQ. This CDR3 is built from 15 residues. Trimming left V 4 bases short and J 7 bases short, with 17 bases between. DNA for the CDR3: TGCGCCAGCAGCGGCGGACGGCCGTTCAGCGGGGAGCTGTTTTTT. This translates into CASSGGRPFSGELFF. Complete variable domain (other parts from reference TRBV5-1 and TRBJ2-2): KAGVTQTPRYLIKTRGQQVTLSCSPISGHRSVSWYQQTPGQGLQFLFEYFSETQRNKGNFPGRFSGRQFSNSRSEMNVSTLELGDSALYLCASSGGRPFSGELFFGEGSRLTVL.

Notes on this clonotype: The junction does not match germline at one end; this may be a read error. The chain employs TRBV2 and TRBJ2-7, with TRBD1 matching over 8 bases. The germline V gene has CDR1 SNHLY and CDR2 FYNNEI. This CDR3 is 15 amino acids long. CDR3 sequence: CASRSMGQVTEERYF. The CDR3 DNA reads as TGTGCCAGCAGGTCAATGGGACAGGTCACAGAGGAGCGGTACTTC.

The chain joins TRBV19 to TRBJ2-3, with a tentative D call TRBD2 (6 bases). The CDR3 totals 13 residues. The V end was cut by 7 bases, the J end by 3 bases, with 11 bases between. The germline V gene encodes CDR1 LNHDA and CDR2 SQIVND (reference sequence). The CDR3 here is CASTVGRTDTQYF. The CDR3 DNA reads TGTGCCAGTACGGTGGGGAGGACAGATACGCAGTATTTT.

The chain is built from TRBV5-6 and TRBJ1-5; D remains unclear. The germline V and J ends were trimmed by 2 bases and 2 bases, with 8 bases remaining between them. The germline CDR1 and CDR2 sequences are SGHDT and YYEEEE. The CDR3 spans 14 residues. Here the CDR3 reads CASSFRAGNQPQHF. In DNA, the CDR3 is TGTGCCAGCAGCTTTAGGGCAGGCAATCAGCCCCAGCATTTT. Using reference TRBV5-6 and TRBJ1-5 for the parts outside the CDR3, the full variable domain is DAGVTQSPTHLIKTRGQQVTLRCSPKSGHDTVSWYQQALGQGPQFIFQYYEEEERQRGNFPDRFSGHQFPNYSSELNVNALLLGDSALYLCASSFRAGNQPQHFGDGTRLSIL.

This clonotype has only a few counts. This may stem from a read error, because a much larger clone lies one nucleotide away. The chain employs TRBV7-2 and TRBJ2-5, with TRBD1 identical over 8 bases. The V gene's germline CDR1 is SGHTA and CDR2 FQGNSA. This CDR3 region has 13 residues. The trim removed 4 bases at V and 4 bases at J, leaving 2 bases unmatched. The CDR3 DNA follows: TGTGCCAGCAGCTCCGGACAGGGAGAGACCCAGTACTTC. This sequence encodes CASSSGQGETQYF.

Concerning this clonotype itself: A read error is possible here, since a much larger clone lies one base away. The chain links TRBV6-5 to TRBJ2-7; perhaps D is TRBD1 or TRBD2 (5 bases each). Germline CDR1 and CDR2: MNHEY and SVGAGI. V was trimmed by 0 bases and J by 0 bases, leaving 9 bases between them. This CDR3 spans 15 amino acids. CDR3 protein: CASSYSGALSYEQYF. The CDR3, as DNA: TGTGCCAGCAGTTACTCCGGGGCCCTCTCCTACGAGCAGTACTTC.